These 13 T cell receptor beta chains originate from one sample sequenced in a study of blood T cell repertoires in COVID-19. TCRdb's copy holds only in-frame clones and misses some; the assay was immunoSEQ multiplex PCR. Among more than 110,000 clones listed, under 90% were seen once. Sequencing used peripheral blood. The source is a human donor in a cohort sampled during active COVID-19.

J is TRBJ2-7 and V is TRBV3-1 (or the pseudogene TRBV3-2); 7 bases are a match to TRBD1. Per germline, CDR1 LGHDT and CDR2 YNNKEL (reference sequence). This CDR3 is built from 13 residues. Germline trimming cut 4 bases from V and 9 bases from J; bases unmatched to any gene: 9. CDR3 bases: TGTGCCAGCAGCCCTGGACAGGTCCAAGGGCAGTACTTC. This translates into CASSPGQVQGQYF.

V is TRBV5-6 and J is TRBJ2-1; D is perhaps TRBD1 (6 bases). V was cut by 1 base and J by 1 base, with 9 bases left in between. Germline V gene data show CDR1 as SGHDT and CDR2 as YYEEEE. This CDR3 has 15 residues. The CDR3 bases are TGTGCCAGCAGCTTGAGACAGGTATCCTACAATGAGCAGTTCTTC. The encoded protein is CASSLRQVSYNEQFF.

This clone was picked up one time. The chain carries TRBV29-1 and TRBJ2-1, with 9 positions matching TRBD1. The CDR3 contains 14 residues. Germline values: CDR1 SQVTM, CDR2 ANQGSEA. Germline trimming cut 7 bases from V and 9 bases from J; bases unmatched to any gene: 13. CDR3 protein: CSGDGGTGRSEQFF. The CDR3 nucleotides are TGCAGCGGGGATGGGGGGACAGGGCGGAGTGAGCAGTTCTTC.

This chain connects TRBV2 to TRBJ2-2; D perhaps matches TRBD2 (6 bases). CDR1 SNHLY and CDR2 FYNNEI come from the germline V gene. Trimming took 1 base from V and 4 from J, leaving 13 bases between them. The CDR3 sequence is 16 residues long. The CDR3 bases are TGTGCCAGCAGTGAAGAGGTAGCGGAGAGCACCGGGGAGCTGTTTTTT. Translation gives CASSEEVAESTGELFF.

The V call is TRBV7-3, the J call TRBJ2-3; 11 bases agree with TRBD2. The CDR3 is 16 residues long. The V and J ends lost 4 bases and 2 bases, in that order; junction bases with no gene match: 5. Germline CDR1 SGHTA, CDR2 FQGTGA. The CDR3 sequence is CASSYLAGGTTDTQYF. CDR3 bases: TGTGCCAGCAGCTACCTAGCGGGGGGCACCACAGATACGCAGTATTTT.

This chain connects TRBV11-2 to TRBJ1-1; 7 bases fit TRBD1. This CDR3 is 15 amino acids long. Germline V lookup: CDR1 SGHAT, CDR2 FQNNGV. V lost 5 bases to trimming and J lost 0 bases; unmatched junction nucleotides: 6. CDR3 amino acids: CASSRGQLMNTEAFF. CDR3 coding DNA: TGTGCCAGCAGCAGGGGACAGCTCATGAACACTGAAGCTTTCTTT. The whole variable domain, remainder taken from reference TRBV11-2 and TRBJ1-1, is EAGVAQSPRYKIIEKRQSVAFWCNPISGHATLYWYQQILGQGPKLLIQFQNNGVVDDSQLPKDRFSAERLKGVDSTLKIQPAKLEDSAVYLCASSRGQLMNTEAFFGQGTRLTVV.

The V call is TRBV9, the J call TRBJ2-1, with a weak D call TRBD2 (6 bases). The CDR3 consists of 15 residues. CDR1 and CDR2 from the germline V gene are SGDLS and YYNGEE. V dropped 3 bases and J dropped 1 base, with 11 bases sitting between them. CDR3 DNA sequence: TGTGCCAGCAGCGCTGGGGGGAAATCCTACAATGAGCAGTTCTTC. Translated, it gives CASSAGGKSYNEQFF. Drawing the rest from reference TRBV9 and TRBJ2-1, the complete variable domain is DSGVTQTPKHLITATGQRVTLRCSPRSGDLSVYWYQQSLDQGLQFLIQYYNGEERAKGNILERFSAQQFPDLHSELNLSSLELGDSALYFCASSAGGKSYNEQFFGPGTRLTVL.

The chain uses TRBV9 and TRBJ2-3, with D perhaps TRBD2 (5 bases). The V end lost 0 bases, the J end lost 3 bases, and 14 bases lay between the germline ends. Germline CDR1 is SGDLS and CDR2 is YYNGEE. This CDR3 has 16 amino acids. The CDR3 reads CASSVGLRGETDTQYF. CDR3 nucleotide sequence: TGTGCCAGCAGCGTAGGTCTCCGGGGAGAAACAGATACGCAGTATTTT.

The chain uses TRBV29-1 and TRBJ1-1; D gene uncertain. Germline CDR1 is SQVTM and CDR2 is ANQGSEA. There are 15 residues in the CDR3. V shed 0 bases and J shed 2 bases, with 13 bases lying between them. The CDR3 loop is CSVEDGLAENTEAFF. CDR3 DNA: TGCAGCGTTGAAGATGGTCTGGCAGAAAACACTGAAGCTTTCTTT.

The CDR3 region is CASSVSGAVNTDTQYF. CDR3 nucleotide sequence: TGTGCCAGCAGCGTAAGCGGGGCGGTTAACACAGATACGCAGTATTTT. The chain combines TRBV7-2 with TRBJ2-3; 7 bases map to TRBD2. Per the germline V gene, CDR1 is SGHTA and CDR2 is FQGNSA. The J segment lost 2 bases and the V segment lost 5 bases, leaving 10 bases of the junction unmatched. The CDR3 is made up of 16 amino acids.

The chain recombines TRBV7-2 with TRBJ2-3, with D tentatively TRBD1 (6 bases). The CDR3 is 17 amino acids. Germline CDR1 SGHTA, CDR2 FQGNSA. The V gene lost 5 bases and the J gene lost 6 bases, with 24 bases spanning the gap. The CDR3 sequence: CASSPRQAPGVQDTQYF. In nucleotides, the CDR3 is TGTGCCAGCAGCCCTCGACAGGCCCCAGGGGTTCAGGATACGCAGTATTTT. Based on the CDR3 plus reference TRBV7-2 and TRBJ2-3, the full variable domain is GAGVSQSPSNKVTEKGKDVELRCDPISGHTALYWYRQSLGQGLEFLIYFQGNSAPDKSGLPSDRFSAERTGGSVSTLTIQRTQQEDSAVYLCASSPRQAPGVQDTQYFGPGTRLTVL.

This chain uses TRBV19 with TRBJ2-2; 7 nucleotides match TRBD1. This CDR3 spans 17 amino acids. The germline V gene encodes CDR1 LNHDA and CDR2 SQIVND (reference sequence). J gave up 5 bases and V 6 bases, and 15 bases lay outside the gene matches. The CDR3: CASSLPYRGVSTGELFF. For the CDR3, the DNA is TGTGCCAGTAGCCTACCTTACAGGGGCGTATCGACCGGGGAGCTGTTTTTT.

In this sample, this clone turned up once. The chain employs TRBV24-1 and TRBJ1-5; TRBD1 aligns across 7 bases. J was trimmed by 6 bases and V by 4 bases; bases with no gene match: 5. The germline CDR1 and CDR2 sequences are KGHDR and SFDVKD. This CDR3 region has 14 residues. Written as DNA, the CDR3 is TGTGCCACCAGTGAGTCAGGGGGAGGTCAGCCCCAGCATTTT. This sequence encodes CATSESGGGQPQHF.